The 9 T cell receptor beta chains below all came from one sample that was sequenced in a study of CD8 T cells in Susac syndrome. RNA, at 0.5 to 1 ug, was reverse transcribed with random hexamers. TCRdb called the immunoSEQ multiplex PCR reads again in MiXCR, with one record for every CDR3 protein. The sample carries around 300,000 distinct CDR3 sequences, roughly 85% recorded once. Sequencing was carried out using CD8+ T cells from PBMCs. These receptors were collected from a human donor with multiple sclerosis.

CDR3 in DNA: TGTGCCAGCAGCGGAGGGGGGGCGACCGGGGAGCTGTTTTTT. Amino acids: CASSGGGATGELFF. J is TRBJ2-2 and V is TRBV7-9; a weak D match, TRBD2 (7 bases). The CDR3 sequence is 14 residues long. Germline values: CDR1 SEHNR, CDR2 FQNEAQ (reference sequence). V shed 5 bases and J shed 5 bases, with 12 bases lying between them.

CDR3 in DNA: TGTGCCTGGAGTGAGCGAAGCAATGGCTACACCTTC. It specifies CAWSERSNGYTF. The chain is built from TRBV30 and TRBJ1-2; D unclear. The CDR3 is made up of 12 amino acids. CDR1 is GTSNPN, CDR2 SVGIG, per germline (reference sequence). V gave up 1 base and J gave up 6 bases, with 9 bases separating them.

The chain is built from TRBV7-6 and TRBJ1-5; D gene uncertain. The CDR3 spans 19 residues. Trimming shortened V by 5 bases and J by 0 bases, and 23 bases separated the two germline ends. CDR1 SGHVS and CDR2 FNYEAQ come from the germline V gene. The CDR3, as DNA: TGTGCCAGCAGCCCCCTTTGGGTCGATTCAGAATATAGCAATCAGCCCCAGCATTTT. Its protein product is CASSPLWVDSEYSNQPQHF.

In DNA, the CDR3 is TGCAGTGCCGAAGCCTCTAGCGGGGGATGGGATGAGCAGTTCTTC. Translating gives CSAEASSGGWDEQFF. The chain has TRBV20-1 and TRBJ2-1; 10 nucleotides line up with TRBD2. The CDR3 runs 15 residues. V lost 6 bases and J lost 8; bases outside the gene matches: 13. Germline values: CDR1 DFQATT, CDR2 SNEGSKA (reference sequence).

The chain has TRBV7-9 and TRBJ2-7; 12 bases agree with TRBD2. CDR1 is SEHNR, CDR2 FQNEAQ, per germline (reference sequence). CDR3 size: 15 residues. Germline trimming cut 5 bases from V and 2 bases from J; bases unmatched to any gene: 4. The CDR3 DNA is TGTGCCAGCAGCCCGACTAGCGGGAGTCCCTACGAGCAGTACTTC. Its protein product is CASSPTSGSPYEQYF.

The chain is built from TRBV4-3 and TRBJ1-1; D is uncertain. V lost 2 bases and J lost 4, with 8 bases in between. From germline, CDR1 is LGHNA and CDR2 YSLEER. The CDR3 sequence is 13 residues long. The CDR3, as DNA: TGCGCCAGCAGCCAATCTATAGGCACTGAAGCTTTCTTT. Amino acids: CASSQSIGTEAFF.

V and J are TRBV5-1 and TRBJ2-1; 8 bases map to TRBD2. The CDR3 has 14 amino acids. The trim removed 10 bases at V and 7 bases at J, leaving 13 bases unmatched. Germline CDR1 reads SGHRS; CDR2 reads YFSETQ. The CDR3 DNA sequence: TGCGCCTGCTCTCTGGGACTAGTTGAAAATGAGCAGTTCTTC. Translating gives CACSLGLVENEQFF. Full variable domain (missing parts from reference TRBV5-1 and TRBJ2-1): KAGVTQTPRYLIKTRGQQVTLSCSPISGHRSVSWYQQTPGQGLQFLFEYFSETQRNKGNFPGRFSGRQFSNSRSEMNVSTLELGDSALYLCACSLGLVENEQFFGPGTRLTVL.

V gene TRBV18 combines with J gene TRBJ2-7, with 7 bases aligning to TRBD2. Germline trimming cut 3 bases from V and 2 bases from J; bases unmatched to any gene: 10. The CDR3 is 16 residues long. The germline V gene has CDR1 KGHSH and CDR2 LQKENI. The CDR3 sequence is CASSPPKAGVAYEQYF. The CDR3 DNA reads as TGTGCCAGCTCACCGCCGAAGGCGGGGGTAGCCTACGAGCAGTACTTC.

The chain combines TRBV6-1 with TRBJ1-1; D is unclear. Trimming removed 8 bases from V and 1 base from J, with 5 bases in between. This CDR3 has 11 residues. Per the germline V gene, CDR1 is MNHNS and CDR2 is SASEGT. In nucleotides, the CDR3 is TGTGCCAGCCAGGAGAACACTGAAGCTTTCTTT. This codes for CASQENTEAFF.